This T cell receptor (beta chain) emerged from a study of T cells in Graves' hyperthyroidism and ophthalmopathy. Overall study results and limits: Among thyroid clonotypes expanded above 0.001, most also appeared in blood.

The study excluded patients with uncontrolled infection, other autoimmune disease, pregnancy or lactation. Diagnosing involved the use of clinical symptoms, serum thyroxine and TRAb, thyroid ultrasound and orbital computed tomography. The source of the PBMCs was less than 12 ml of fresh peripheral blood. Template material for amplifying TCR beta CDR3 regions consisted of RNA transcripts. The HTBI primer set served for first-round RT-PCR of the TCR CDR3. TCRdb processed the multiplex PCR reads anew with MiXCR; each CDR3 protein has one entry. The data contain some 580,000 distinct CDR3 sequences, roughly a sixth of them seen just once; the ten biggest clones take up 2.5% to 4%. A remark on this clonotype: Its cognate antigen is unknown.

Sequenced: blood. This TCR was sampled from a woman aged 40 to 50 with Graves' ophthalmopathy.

The CDR3 coding sequence is TGTGCCAGCAGCTTACAGGGTCTGGAGAATGAGCAGTTCTTC. Encoded protein: CASSLQGLENEQFF. The chain uses TRBV7-9 and TRBJ2-1; maybe TRBD1 (5 bases). V dropped 2 bases and J dropped 7 bases, with 12 bases sitting between them. The CDR3 sequence is 14 residues long. Germline lookup yields CDR1 SEHNR and CDR2 FQNEAQ (reference sequence).